This TCR beta chain was sequenced in a study of T cells in localized non-small cell lung cancer (TCRdb year 2020). Looking at the study overall: Comparing tumors with uninvolved tumor-adjacent lungs, the study looked at the T cell repertoires of about 240 patients with early-stage NSCLC. All 240 or so NSCLC patients in the cohort were treatment-naive and had localized lung tumors that were resected. A mean age of approximately 70 years was recorded for the NSCLC patients, of whom 129 were male and 95 to 110 were female. Study-wide findings and limitations: Of the top 100 tumor clones, a median of 57 were detected in paired uninvolved adjacent lung; under 35 were also among that lung's top 100. Longer overall survival was associated with higher blood T cell density, whereas shorter survival was associated with higher adjacent-lung clonality. Uninvolved tumor-adjacent lung showed the highest T cell clonality, higher than tumor, which suggests more focused antigenic responses in the uninvolved tumor-adjacent lung. Because multi-region tumor sequencing was not done, intratumor heterogeneity could not be ruled out. Because of the exploratory design, TCR variables were selected using unadjusted p-values without false-discovery rate correction.

TCR beta CDR3 regions were sequenced from DNA using the immunoSEQ Assay. In the paper's pipeline: To compute T cell density, TCR beta template counts were normalized to usable DNA, which was estimated by amplifying housekeeping genes. Richness was estimated using the preseqR package, with extrapolation to 400,000 templates for PBMC samples and to 120,000 templates for tissue samples. Clonality was taken to be one minus Pielou's evenness. Tissue-enriched TCRs were identified through differential abundance testing performed on productive amino-acid clonotypes, with a minimum total count of 5 and an alpha of 0.1. The Jaccard Index and the Morisita Overlap Index were used to quantify repertoire overlap between compartments. GLIPH grouped TCR beta CDR3s together with public tetramer-defined viral CDR3s, and a viral motif had to include at least three viral sequences and show V-gene enrichment. Imported from immuneACCESS, the table was reduced by TCRdb to in-frame sequences with V and J called. These copies leave out some clones; in studies compared against another copy, an unresolved V gene accounts for under half, and the cause of the remainder is not known. V and J calls and clone size are copied from that table; D and trimming were computed from the DNA. In this sample the table shows under 35,000 clones, about 91% of which occur a single time. The ten biggest clones cover 12% of the sample.

Remarks on this clone: Its cognate antigen has yet to be identified. Base qualities are not recorded, but no much larger clone differs from it by a single base.

At diagnosis, peripheral blood, uninvolved tumor-adjacent lung and tumor were collected and stored as a combination of fresh-frozen and FFPE material. For TCR repertoire profiling, the blood samples were analyzed as peripheral blood mononuclear cells. The V and J ends are trimmed by 1 base and 7 bases, leaving 11 bases between them. The germline V gene provides CDR1 SGHRS and CDR2 YFSETQ. The CDR3 measures 14 amino acids from cysteine to phenylalanine. Only the CDR3 DNA stays, 42 bases, in frame from base 1. The V gene is TRBV5-1 and the J gene is TRBJ2-2, with the D segment identity uncertain. This receptor was identified in a female donor older than 55 with stage II lung adenocarcinoma. The sequencing used peripheral blood mononuclear cells, collected before any cancer treatment. CDR3 sequence: CASSLMSEDGELFF. In nucleotide form, the sequence is TGCGCCAGCAGCTTGATGTCAGAGGACGGGGAGCTGTTTTTT.